These 21 T cell receptor beta chains came from one sample sequenced in a study of blood T cells in healthy people across ages (dated by TCRdb to the mid-2010s). Library construction relied on 5' RACE. The instrument was an Illumina HiSeq 2500. A second PCR of about 7 to 12 cycles was run with a J-beta primer mix and a sample-barcoded 5' primer. The public sequencing data were trimmed at Q25 with fastp and processed into clonotypes with MiXCR by TCRdb, which kept only in-frame beta chains. Identical CDR3 proteins give one entry, which carries the most common genes and DNA. For this sample there are about 1.8 million distinct CDR3 sequences; less than 50% appear just once. Roughly 2.1% of the sample comes from the top ten. The sample taken for sequencing was blood. The origin of the receptors is a woman in her 40s in good health.

This clonotype was detected only once. The V call is TRBV25-1, the J call TRBJ1-1; 7 bases line up with TRBD1. In germline, CDR1 is MGHDK, CDR2 SYGVNS. Trimming cost V 3 bases and J 3 bases; bases outside gene matches: 16. There are 18 residues in the CDR3. The CDR3: CASSDEGQSVLVDTEAFF. In DNA form, the CDR3 reads TGTGCCAGCAGTGATGAGGGACAGTCAGTTCTAGTGGACACTGAAGCTTTCTTT.

This chain links TRBV20-1 with TRBJ1-6; no clear D gene. Trimming pared 5 bases from V and 9 bases from J, leaving 14 bases between. Germline V gene data show CDR1 as DFQATT and CDR2 as SNEGSKA (reference sequence). This CDR3 comprises 13 residues. The CDR3 sequence is CSARHLRGSPLHF. The CDR3 nucleotides are TGCAGTGCTCGACACCTCCGGGGTTCACCCCTCCACTTT.

The chain has TRBV20-1 and TRBJ1-2; 7 bases line up with TRBD1. There are 12 residues in the CDR3. Trimming cost V 3 bases and J 6 bases; bases outside gene matches: 4. Germline V gives CDR1 DFQATT, CDR2 SNEGSKA (reference sequence). CDR3 sequence (DNA): TGCAGTGCTAGGGAGGGGGCGGATGGCTACACCTTC. It yields the protein CSAREGADGYTF.

This clonotype was observed a handful of times. This chain uses TRBV7-6 with TRBJ1-5; 7 nucleotides match TRBD1. Germline CDR1 is SGHVS and CDR2 is FNYEAQ. This CDR3 is built from 12 residues. The CDR3 DNA reads as TGTGCGGAAAAGGGGGACAGTCAGCCCCAGCATTTT. Translating gives CAEKGDSQPQHF.

CDR3 nucleotide sequence: TGTGCCAGCAGCTTAATGGTTAGCGGGTTCAGCACAGATACGCAGTATTTT. It encodes CASSLMVSGFSTDTQYF. V usage is TRBV7-2 and J usage is TRBJ2-3, with 7 nucleotides matching TRBD2. The trim removed 2 bases at V and 0 bases at J, leaving 8 bases unmatched. The CDR3 spans 17 residues. The germline CDR1 and CDR2 sequences are SGHTA and FQGNSA.

The CDR3 reads CASSYGTGVHNEQFF. The CDR3 nucleotides read TGTGCCAGCAGTTACGGGACAGGGGTCCACAATGAGCAGTTCTTC. The chain is built from TRBV6-6 and TRBJ2-1; the match to TRBD1 covers 10 bases. The CDR3 is 15 amino acids. V shed 2 bases and J 5 bases; nucleotides not matched to a gene: 3. Germline CDR1 reads MNHNY; CDR2 reads SVGAGI (reference sequence).

With respect to this clonotype: One junction end disagrees with the germline gene, perhaps due to a read error. The genes are TRBV2 and TRBJ1-5; perhaps TRBD1 as D (6 bases). Germline V CDR1 and CDR2: SNHLY, FYNNEI. The CDR3 runs to 15 residues. The CDR3 DNA is TGTGCCAGCAGTGGGGGGCAGGGTAGCGATCAGCCCCAGCATTTT. This sequence encodes CASSGGQGSDQPQHF.

V gene TRBV20-1 combines with J gene TRBJ1-1; D uncertain. CDR3 size: 14 residues. Germline V lookup: CDR1 DFQATT, CDR2 SNEGSKA (reference sequence). The V end was cut by 4 bases, the J end by 0 bases, with 12 bases between. The chain's CDR3 is CSAKGPTMNTEAFF. Here the CDR3 DNA reads TGCAGTGCTAAAGGGCCTACCATGAACACTGAAGCTTTCTTT.

The chain joins TRBV2 to TRBJ2-6; 9 bases fit TRBD2. The germline V gene encodes CDR1 SNHLY and CDR2 FYNNEI. The CDR3 is 18 amino acids. With V trimmed by 0 bases and J by 2 bases, 5 bases remained unmatched. This CDR3 reads CASSEAPAGGAGANVLTF. DNA for the CDR3: TGTGCCAGCAGTGAAGCGCCAGCGGGGGGTGCTGGGGCCAACGTCCTGACTTTC.

The CDR3 protein is CASSQDGAGQGAENIQYF. The CDR3, as DNA: TGCGCCAGCAGCCAAGATGGGGCGGGACAGGGGGCCGAAAACATTCAGTACTTC. The J gene is TRBJ2-5, the V gene TRBV4-3; the match to TRBD1 covers 12 bases. The end of the DNA fits TRBJ2-4 better, so the J call may be wrong. This CDR3 has 18 residues. CDR1 is LGHNA and CDR2 is YSLEER in the germline V gene.

For this clonotype: Compared with germline, one end of the junction differs, possibly owing to a read error. The rearrangement links TRBV27 to TRBJ2-5, with D perhaps matching TRBD1 (5 bases). Germline loops: CDR1 MNHEY, CDR2 SMNVEV (reference sequence). The CDR3 is 14 amino acids. The CDR3 is CACRSTELQETQYF. In DNA, the CDR3 is TGTGCCTGCAGATCGACAGAACTCCAAGAGACCCAGTACTTC.

The chain joins TRBV7-2 to TRBJ2-1; 7 bases align to TRBD1. CDR3 length: 16 residues. V lost 7 bases to trimming and J lost 7 bases; unmatched junction nucleotides: 16. CDR1 and CDR2 from the germline V gene are SGHTA and FQGNSA. The CDR3 DNA follows: TGTGCCAGCACCCGGGACAGATCCTCAGGCAGGAATGAGCAGTTCTTC. Protein sequence: CASTRDRSSGRNEQFF. Full variable domain (missing parts from reference TRBV7-2 and TRBJ2-1): GAGVSQSPSNKVTEKGKDVELRCDPISGHTALYWYRQSLGQGLEFLIYFQGNSAPDKSGLPSDRFSAERTGGSVSTLTIQRTQQEDSAVYLCASTRDRSSGRNEQFFGPGTRLTVL.

V gene TRBV20-1 combines with J gene TRBJ1-1; 7 bases line up with TRBD1. Germline CDR1 and CDR2: DFQATT and SNEGSKA (reference sequence). With V trimmed by 5 bases and J by 0 bases, 6 bases remained unmatched. This CDR3 has 14 residues. The CDR3, as DNA: TGCAGTGCTCCTCGGGACAGCCTGAACACTGAAGCTTTCTTT. This gives the protein CSAPRDSLNTEAFF.

The V gene is TRBV29-1, the J gene TRBJ2-5, with D unresolved. CDR1 SQVTM and CDR2 ANQGSEA come from the germline V gene. The CDR3 runs to 13 residues. Trimming shortened V by 4 bases and J by 1 base, and 10 bases separated the two germline ends. The CDR3 sequence: CSVAGNLQETQYF. CDR3 DNA sequence: TGCAGCGTTGCGGGTAACCTCCAAGAGACCCAGTACTTC.

The V gene is TRBV13, the J gene TRBJ2-3; tentative D call: TRBD1 (5 bases). The CDR3 loop spans 14 amino acids. CDR1 and CDR2 (germline): PRHDT, FYEKMQ (reference sequence). The ends were cut back, 0 bases at V and 6 bases at J, with 10 bases in the middle. CDR3 sequence reads: CASSLGPQVDTQYF. CDR3 DNA: TGTGCCAGCAGCTTAGGCCCACAGGTTGATACGCAGTATTTT.

The chain recombines TRBV7-9 with TRBJ2-7, with D unresolved. CDR1 is SEHNR and CDR2 is FQNEAQ in the germline V gene (reference sequence). The CDR3 consists of 14 residues. The ends were cut back, 5 bases at V and 2 bases at J, with 13 bases in the middle. CDR3 protein: CASSPRLSAYEQYF. The CDR3 DNA sequence: TGTGCCAGCAGCCCGAGACTCTCGGCCTACGAGCAGTACTTC.

The chain joins TRBV6-5 to TRBJ2-1, with D perhaps assigned TRBD1 or TRBD2 (5 bases each). The length of the CDR3 is 17 residues. CDR1 is MNHEY, CDR2 SVGAGI, per germline. Trimming stripped 1 base from V and 3 bases from J, with 16 bases between. As DNA, the CDR3 is TGTGCCAGCAGTTACTTCTCCGGGACCGATATCTACAATGAGCAGTTCTTC. It specifies CASSYFSGTDIYNEQFF.

The chain carries TRBV7-8 and TRBJ2-1; 11 nucleotides align to TRBD1. CDR1 is SGHVS and CDR2 is FQNEAQ in the germline V gene. V lost 8 bases, J lost 2 bases, and 5 bases stayed unmatched. The CDR3 covers 15 residues. CDR3 loop: CASGTGGIPYNEQFF. The CDR3 coding sequence is TGTGCCAGCGGGACAGGGGGAATACCCTACAATGAGCAGTTCTTC.

The chain couples TRBV10-3 to TRBJ2-3; 9 positions match TRBD2. Germline lookup yields CDR1 ENHRY and CDR2 SYGVKD. J gave up 4 bases and V 3 bases, and 8 bases lay outside the gene matches. CDR3 size: 16 residues. The CDR3, as DNA: TGTGCCATCAGTGATCTAGCGGGGAGTGGCGCAGATACGCAGTATTTT. Encoded protein: CAISDLAGSGADTQYF.

J is TRBJ2-7 and V is TRBV27; 8 nucleotides align to TRBD1. Germline values: CDR1 MNHEY, CDR2 SMNVEV (reference sequence). CDR3 size: 14 residues. The J segment lost 5 bases and the V segment lost 5 bases, leaving 8 bases of the junction unmatched. CDR3 DNA sequence: TGTGCCAGCAGTACCCGGACAGGGATCCACGAGCAGTACTTC. Amino acids: CASSTRTGIHEQYF.

The V and J genes are TRBV12-3 or TRBV12-4 and TRBJ1-6, with D perhaps TRBD1 (6 bases). V dropped 3 bases and J dropped 7 bases, with 13 bases sitting between them. CDR3 size: 15 residues. The CDR3 protein is CASSLTGPDNSPLHF. The CDR3 bases are TGTGCCAGCAGTTTGACAGGCCCTGACAATTCACCCCTCCACTTT.